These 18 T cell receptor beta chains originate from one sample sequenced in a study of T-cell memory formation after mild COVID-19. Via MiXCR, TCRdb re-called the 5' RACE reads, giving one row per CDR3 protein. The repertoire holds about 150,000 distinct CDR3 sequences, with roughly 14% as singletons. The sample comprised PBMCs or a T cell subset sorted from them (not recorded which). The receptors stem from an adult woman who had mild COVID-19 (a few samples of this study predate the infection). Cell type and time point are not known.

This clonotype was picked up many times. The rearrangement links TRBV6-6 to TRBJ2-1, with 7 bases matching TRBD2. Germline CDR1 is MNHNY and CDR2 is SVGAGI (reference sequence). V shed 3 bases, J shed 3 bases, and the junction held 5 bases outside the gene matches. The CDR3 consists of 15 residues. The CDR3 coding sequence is TGTGCCAGCAGTTATAACACGGGGGGCTACAATGAGCAGTTCTTC. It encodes CASSYNTGGYNEQFF.

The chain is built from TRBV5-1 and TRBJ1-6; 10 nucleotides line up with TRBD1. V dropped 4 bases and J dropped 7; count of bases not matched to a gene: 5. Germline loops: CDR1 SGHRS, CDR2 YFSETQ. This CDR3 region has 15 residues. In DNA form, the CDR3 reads TGCGCCAGCAGCCCTCTGGGACAGGGGAATTCACCCCTCCACTTT. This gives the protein CASSPLGQGNSPLHF.

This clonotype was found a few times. CDR3 loop: CASSFVMDRKTYF. As DNA, the CDR3 is TGTGCCAGCAGCTTTGTGATGGACAGAAAAACGTACTTC. This chain connects TRBV5-4 to TRBJ2-5, with a possible D match to TRBD1 (6 bases). Germline V gives CDR1 SGHNT, CDR2 YYREEE (reference sequence). Trimming shortened V by 2 bases and J by 13 bases, and 18 bases separated the two germline ends. This CDR3 has 13 amino acids.

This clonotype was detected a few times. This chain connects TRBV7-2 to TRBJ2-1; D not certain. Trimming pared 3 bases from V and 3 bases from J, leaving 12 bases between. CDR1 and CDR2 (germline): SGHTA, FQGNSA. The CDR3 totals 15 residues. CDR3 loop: CASSFRGTNYNEQFF. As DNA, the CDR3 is TGTGCCAGCAGCTTCCGCGGCACCAACTACAATGAGCAGTTCTTC.

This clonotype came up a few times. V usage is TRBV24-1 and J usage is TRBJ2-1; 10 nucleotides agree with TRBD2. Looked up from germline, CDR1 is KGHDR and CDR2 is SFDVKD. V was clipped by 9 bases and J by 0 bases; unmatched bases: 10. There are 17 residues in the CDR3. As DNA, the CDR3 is TGTGCCACCTCCAAAAGAGCGGGAGGGCTCTCCTACAATGAGCAGTTCTTC. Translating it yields CATSKRAGGLSYNEQFF.

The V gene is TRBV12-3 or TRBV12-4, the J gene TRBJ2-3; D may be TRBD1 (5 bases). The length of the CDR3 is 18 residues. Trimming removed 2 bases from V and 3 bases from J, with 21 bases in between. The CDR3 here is CASSLSLGLTMGTDTQYF. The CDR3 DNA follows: TGTGCCAGCAGTTTAAGTTTGGGGCTAACTATGGGGACAGATACGCAGTATTTT.

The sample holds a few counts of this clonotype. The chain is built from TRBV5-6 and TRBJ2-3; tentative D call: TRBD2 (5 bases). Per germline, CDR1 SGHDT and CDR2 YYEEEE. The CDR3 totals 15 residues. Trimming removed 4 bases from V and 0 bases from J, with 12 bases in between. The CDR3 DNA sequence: TGTGCCAGCAGCATAGGACTCCCTAGCACAGATACGCAGTATTTT. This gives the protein CASSIGLPSTDTQYF.

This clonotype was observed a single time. The CDR3 here is CAWSGPYRTYEQYF. CDR3 DNA sequence: TGTGCCTGGAGTGGTCCATACAGGACCTACGAGCAGTACTTC. The gene calls are TRBV30 and TRBJ2-7; D might be TRBD1 (5 bases). Per the germline V gene, CDR1 is GTSNPN and CDR2 is SVGIG (reference sequence). V was clipped by 1 base and J by 2 bases, with 12 bases between them. The CDR3 runs 14 residues. The variable domain in full, with the rest retrieved from reference TRBV30 and TRBJ2-7, is SQTIHQWPATLVQPVGSPLSLECTVEGTSNPNLYWYRQAAGRGLQLLFYSVGIGQISSEVPQNLSASRPQDRQFILSSKKLLLSDSGFYLCAWSGPYRTYEQYFGPGTRLTVT.

CDR3 in DNA: TGTGCCACCAGTGATGGCAGCGGGATCTCCTACAATGAGCAGTTCTTC. It is translated as CATSDGSGISYNEQFF. The J gene is TRBJ2-1, the V gene TRBV24-1, with 7 positions matching TRBD2. The junction had 4 bases not matched to a gene; V was cut back by 3 bases and J by 0 bases. This CDR3 spans 16 amino acids. Germline V gene data show CDR1 as KGHDR and CDR2 as SFDVKD.

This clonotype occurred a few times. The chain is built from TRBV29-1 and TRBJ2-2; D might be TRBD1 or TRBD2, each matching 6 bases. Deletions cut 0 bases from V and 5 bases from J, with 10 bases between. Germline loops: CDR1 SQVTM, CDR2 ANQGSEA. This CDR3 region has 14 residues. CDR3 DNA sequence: TGCAGCGTTGAAGATACAGGGAGGACCGGGGAGCTGTTTTTT. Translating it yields CSVEDTGRTGELFF.

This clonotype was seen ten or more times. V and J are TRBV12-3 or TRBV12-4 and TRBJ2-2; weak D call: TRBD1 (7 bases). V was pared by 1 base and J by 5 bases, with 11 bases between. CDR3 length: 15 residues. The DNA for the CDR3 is TGTGCCAGCAGTTTAGAGACAGGGAGGACCGGGGAGCTGTTTTTT. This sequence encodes CASSLETGRTGELFF.

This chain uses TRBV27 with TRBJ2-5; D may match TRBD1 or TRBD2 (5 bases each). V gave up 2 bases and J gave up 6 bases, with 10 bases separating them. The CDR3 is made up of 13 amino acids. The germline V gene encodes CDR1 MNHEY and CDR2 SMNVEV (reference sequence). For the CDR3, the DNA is TGTGCCAGCAGTTTAGGGGGTGGCAAGACCCAGTACTTC. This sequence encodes CASSLGGGKTQYF.

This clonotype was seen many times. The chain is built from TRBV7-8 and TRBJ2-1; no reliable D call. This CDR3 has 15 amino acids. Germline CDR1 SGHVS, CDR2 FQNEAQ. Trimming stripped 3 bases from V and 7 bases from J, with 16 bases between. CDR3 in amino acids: CASSFREMGNNEQFF. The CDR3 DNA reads TGTGCCAGCAGCTTTAGAGAGATGGGAAATAATGAGCAGTTCTTC.

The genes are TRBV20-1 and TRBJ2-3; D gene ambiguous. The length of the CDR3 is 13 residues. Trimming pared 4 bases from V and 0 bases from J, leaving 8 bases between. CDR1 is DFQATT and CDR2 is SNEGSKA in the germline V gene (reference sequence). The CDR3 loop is CSATILSTDTQYF. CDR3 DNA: TGCAGTGCTACGATACTGAGCACAGATACGCAGTATTTT.

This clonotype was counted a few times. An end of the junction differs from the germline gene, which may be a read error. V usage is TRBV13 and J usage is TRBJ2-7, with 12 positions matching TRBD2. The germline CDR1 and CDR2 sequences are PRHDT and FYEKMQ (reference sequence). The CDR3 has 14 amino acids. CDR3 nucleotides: TGTGCCAGCAGCATAGGACTAGCGGGACGGGAGCAGTACTTC. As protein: CASSIGLAGREQYF.

The CDR3 protein is CASRGQQETQYF. The CDR3 nucleotides are TGTGCCAGCAGGGGACAGCAAGAGACCCAGTACTTC. The rearrangement links TRBV12-3 or TRBV12-4 to TRBJ2-5, with TRBD1 identical over 7 bases. The CDR3 spans 12 residues. The junction had 0 bases not matched to a gene; V was cut back by 6 bases and J by 2 bases.

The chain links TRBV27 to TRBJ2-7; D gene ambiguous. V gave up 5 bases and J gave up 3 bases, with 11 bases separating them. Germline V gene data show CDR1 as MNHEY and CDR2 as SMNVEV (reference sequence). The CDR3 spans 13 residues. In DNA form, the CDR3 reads TGTGCCAGCAGTCCTACCGACGGCTACGAGCAGTACTTC. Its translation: CASSPTDGYEQYF.

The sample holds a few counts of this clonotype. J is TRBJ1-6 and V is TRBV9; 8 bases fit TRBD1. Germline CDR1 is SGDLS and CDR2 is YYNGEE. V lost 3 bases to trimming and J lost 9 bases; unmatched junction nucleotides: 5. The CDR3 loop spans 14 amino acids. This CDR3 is CASSADRGVSPLHF. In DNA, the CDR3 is TGTGCCAGCAGCGCCGACAGGGGAGTTTCACCCCTCCACTTT.